This TCR beta chain was obtained from a study of human T cells and chemical hapten exposure. Study details: Sensitization involved placing 2% DPC onto a roughly 2 cm by roughly 2 cm region of upper inner arm skin.

This clonotype appeared a few times. Its matching antigen is unknown. Time point denoted: pre-sensitization, week 0. Treatment described: therapeutic diphenylcyclopropenone sensitization with weekly scalp DPC. Each patch-test visit's blood sample preceded patch application. TCRdb used MiXCR to reprocess the RACE reads, holding one entry per CDR3 protein. Here the sample spans 270,000 or so distinct CDR3 sequences, about 7.7% being singletons. General study results and limits: Healthy people's immune response may differ from that of the donors, who had alopecia.

The germline CDR1 and CDR2 sequences are DFQATT and SNEGSKA (reference sequence). This CDR3 is 15 amino acids long. Trimming shortened V by 3 bases and J by 5 bases, and 16 bases separated the two germline ends. The source is a man in his late teens or twenties with alopecia areata. Some clones in this sample may be carry-over from other donors' samples. The chain employs TRBV20-1 and TRBJ2-2; D is ambiguous. The sample in question was whole blood, obtained in connection with sensitization to the hapten diphenylcyclopropenone (DPC). CDR3 sequence reads: CSARGQSISTGELFF. CDR3 DNA: TGCAGTGCTAGGGGCCAATCTATCTCGACCGGGGAGCTGTTTTTT.